Listed below are T cell receptor beta chains from one sample, sequenced in a study of cytomegalovirus exposure and HLA in healthy donors. The repertoire was sequenced with immunoSEQ multiplex PCR; TCRdb's copy has only in-frame clones and lacks some. The sample has under 200,000 clones, about 75% seen once; the top ten hold roughly 7.3%. What was sequenced was PBMCs. The receptor source for this set is a male donor in good health and CMV-seropositive. CDR3s include the opening cysteine and the closing phenylalanine or tryptophan. Each record gives: CDR3 DNA, CDR3 protein, D gene, clone size, V gene, J gene. A D gene is named only where the DNA matches it firmly. Clone size, where shown, is once, few, many, or a class for clones that have expanded.

TGCAGCGTTGGGGGCAGCCTTAGCTATGGCTACACCTTC	CSVGGSLSYGYTF	NA	NA	TRBV29-1	TRBJ1-2
TGTGCCAGCAGCAGGGGGGGGTTCGACGAGCAGTACTTC	CASSRGGFDEQYF	NA	NA	TRBV14	TRBJ2-7
TGTGCCTGGGACCGGGACAGGGGATTATACCAGAACACTGAAGCTTTCTTT	CAWDRDRGLYQNTEAFF	TRBD1	NA	TRBV30	TRBJ1-1
TGTGCCAGCAGTGGACAGGGGAAAGGAGAGACCCAGTACTTC	CASSGQGKGETQYF	TRBD1	NA	TRBV2	TRBJ2-5
TGTGCCAGCAGCTTCCTTACTAGCGGGGGGGCGTCCTACAATGAGCAGTTCTTC	CASSFLTSGGASYNEQFF	TRBD2	NA	TRBV7-3	TRBJ2-1
TGTGCCAGCAGCCTGGCGCCGTCAGGGAATCGGAGATACGAGCAGTACTTC	CASSLAPSGNRRYEQYF	NA	NA	TRBV7-8	TRBJ2-7
TGTGCCTGGAGTGTGGCGCTAGCGGTGGGCGAGCAGTACTTC	CAWSVALAVGEQYF	TRBD2	NA	TRBV30	TRBJ2-7
TGCGCCAGCAGCTTGACCGGACTGACCGAGCAGTACTTC	CASSLTGLTEQYF	NA	NA	TRBV5-1	TRBJ2-7
TGCGCCAGCAGTGAGTCCCTCGGCTCCTACAATGAGCAGTTCTTC	CASSESLGSYNEQFF	NA	NA	TRBV10-1	TRBJ2-1
TGTGCCAGCAGTTACGAGGACAGGGGGAATGGCTACACCTTC	CASSYEDRGNGYTF	TRBD1	few	TRBV6-5	TRBJ1-2